This paragraph covers one T cell receptor beta chain sequence. These data are taken from a study of quantifying T cell responses using KT2 cells. Across the study: Reverse transcription used primers in the TCR alpha and beta constant regions.

The cDNA 3' end received a ligated oligonucleotide with a UMI. The first PCR ran roughly 4 cycles with an equimolar RC1.1 and RC1.2 beta primer mix. A single record per CDR3 protein comes from TCRdb applying MiXCR to the UMI-ligation and nested PCR reads. Of 25,000 to 35,000 distinct CDR3 sequences detected, under 13% appear once; the ten largest clones hold approximately 8.7%. V was shortened by 2 bases and J by 0 bases, with 6 bases between the two germline ends. Germline CDR1 is SGHDT and CDR2 is YYEEEE. The CDR3 runs to 14 residues. The genes are TRBV5-6 and TRBJ2-4; D is unresolved. Sequencing used PBMCs spiked with cells of the T cell clone KT2. This clonotype originated in a human donor. The CDR3 protein is CASSFRTAKNIQYF. The CDR3 DNA reads as TGTGCCAGCAGCTTTCGGACAGCCAAAAACATTCAGTACTTC.